The clone carrying this TCR beta chain was seen only a few times. Its antigen is not known. Arm-PCR of CDR3 regions and iRepertoire HTBI primers were used to build TCR beta libraries. Methods used by the authors: Overall, samples carried some 67 TRBV and 13 to 15 TRBJ segments. TCRdb reprocessed the multiplex PCR reads with MiXCR, giving one entry per CDR3 protein. The V and J calls here are based on TCRdb, not the publication. The sample lists under 500,000 distinct CDR3 sequences, less than 25% occurring once. The data originate from a study of regulatory T cells in long-lasting Graves disease. Study findings and constraints: Persistent patients had a count of shared public clonotypes (2,741) that exceeded that of new patients (about 970). Persistent Graves' patients showed reduced TCR diversity versus newly diagnosed patients.

Deletions cut 3 bases from V and 2 bases from J, with 13 bases between. The CDR3 consists of 16 residues. Time point of the sample: persistent/refractory GD, antithyroid drugs over 5 years with positive TRAb. Isolated PBMC RNA provided the starting material for the TCR library. This material consisted of peripheral blood mononuclear cells (PBMCs), taken when the disease was refractory, from a patient treated with antithyroid drugs. The origin of this receptor is a female donor with Graves disease. This chain uses TRBV12-3 or TRBV12-4 with TRBJ1-4, with D possibly matching TRBD1 (5 bases). CDR3 in amino acids: CASSLYSPGTNEKLFF. CDR3 sequence (DNA): TGTGCCAGCAGTTTGTACAGCCCAGGGACTAATGAAAAACTGTTTTTT.